These 15 T cell receptor beta chains were sequenced from one sample in a study of T cells in Graves' hyperthyroidism and ophthalmopathy. Amplification targeted TCR beta CDR3 regions from RNA transcripts. The HTBI primer set drove a first-round RT-PCR of the TCR CDR3. MiXCR, applied by TCRdb to the multiplex PCR reads, yields one record per CDR3 protein. The table records about 350,000 distinct CDR3 sequences, about 18% of them present only once. The source material was blood. The receptor set was obtained from a woman younger than 45 with Graves' hyperthyroidism that later progressed to Graves' ophthalmopathy.

This clonotype has at least ten counts. The chain carries TRBV7-9 and TRBJ1-6; TRBD1 agrees at 9 bases. The germline CDR1 and CDR2 sequences are SEHNR and FQNEAQ (reference sequence). The CDR3 is 17 amino acids. V gave up 4 bases and J gave up 7 bases; unmatched junction bases: 11. CDR3 region: CASSSNRDREANSPLHF. CDR3 DNA sequence: TGTGCCAGCAGCTCAAACCGGGACAGGGAAGCCAATTCACCCCTCCACTTT.

Comment on this clonotype: A read error may explain this, as a much larger clone is one base away. The chain links TRBV13 to TRBJ1-2; D is unresolved. The V gene lost 2 bases and the J gene lost 2 bases, with 15 bases spanning the gap. CDR1 is PRHDT and CDR2 is FYEKMQ in the germline V gene (reference sequence). The CDR3 spans 16 residues. CDR3 amino acids: CASSLMAGGRNYGYTF. CDR3 DNA sequence: TGTGCCAGCAGCTTAATGGCAGGAGGGAGAAACTATGGCTACACCTTC.

This clonotype occurred many times. The rearrangement uses TRBV24-1 and TRBJ2-7, with D possibly TRBD1 on 6 matching bases. The CDR3 is 15 residues long. From germline, CDR1 is KGHDR and CDR2 SFDVKD. Trimming took 2 bases from V and 0 from J, leaving 10 bases between them. The CDR3 region is CATSDSRQDSYEQYF. DNA of the CDR3: TGTGCCACCAGTGATTCCCGACAGGACTCCTACGAGCAGTACTTC.

This chain uses TRBV18 with TRBJ2-3, with D maybe TRBD1 (6 bases). V was cut by 3 bases and J by 4 bases, with 20 bases left in between. Per germline, CDR1 KGHSH and CDR2 LQKENI. The CDR3 has 17 amino acids. The CDR3 spells CASSPPPSGWGPDTQYF. In DNA form, the CDR3 reads TGTGCCAGCTCACCCCCACCCTCGGGCTGGGGGCCAGATACGCAGTATTTT. The entire variable domain, with the rest obtained from reference TRBV18 and TRBJ2-3, is as follows: NAGVMQNPRHLVRRRGQEARLRCSPMKGHSHVYWYRQLPEEGLKFMVYLQKENIIDESGMPKERFSAEFPKEGPSILRIQQVVRGDSAAYFCASSPPPSGWGPDTQYFGPGTRLTVL.

This clonotype was recorded at least ten times. This sequence joins TRBV6-2 or TRBV6-3 and TRBJ2-7; 11 bases are a match to TRBD2. This CDR3 comprises 17 residues. The germline gives CDR1 MNHEY, CDR2 SVGEGT. V trimming: 2 bases; J trimming: 4 bases; junction bases outside the gene matches: 10. The chain's CDR3 is CASSYAPSGGRWYEQYF. The CDR3 DNA is TGTGCCAGCAGTTACGCGCCTAGCGGGGGGCGATGGTACGAGCAGTACTTC.

This clonotype was recorded many times. V is TRBV3-1 and J is TRBJ2-7, with 7 bases that match TRBD2. Germline V gene data show CDR1 as LGHDT and CDR2 as YNNKEL (reference sequence). The junction had 2 bases not matched to a gene; V was cut back by 0 bases and J by 0 bases. The CDR3 length is 15 residues. The CDR3 nucleotides are TGTGCCAGCAGCCAAGAATGGGACTACTCCTACGAGCAGTACTTC. Its protein product is CASSQEWDYSYEQYF.

CDR3 amino acids: CASSVRGTGVSSYEQYF. The CDR3 coding sequence is TGTGCCAGCAGTGTCCGAGGGACAGGGGTTAGTTCCTACGAGCAGTACTTC. The rearrangement links TRBV2 to TRBJ2-7; TRBD1 matches 10 bases. CDR1 is SNHLY, CDR2 FYNNEI, per germline. V lost 4 bases to trimming and J lost 1 base; unmatched junction nucleotides: 10. This CDR3 spans 17 amino acids.

This clonotype was found many times. The chain combines TRBV2 with TRBJ2-3; possible D gene TRBD2, 6 bases. The CDR3 is 19 residues long. V lost 0 bases and J lost 1, with 20 bases in between. The germline V gene encodes CDR1 SNHLY and CDR2 FYNNEI. The CDR3 loop is CASSEAGAGYGGGTDTQYF. The CDR3 coding sequence is TGTGCCAGCAGTGAAGCTGGGGCAGGATACGGAGGGGGCACAGATACGCAGTATTTT.

The chain employs TRBV5-4 and TRBJ1-2; 7 nucleotides align to TRBD1. The CDR3 is 15 amino acids. In germline, CDR1 is SGHNT, CDR2 YYREEE (reference sequence). V was pared by 4 bases and J by 1 base, with 7 bases of the junction left unmatched. The CDR3 DNA sequence: TGTGCCAGCAGCGTGACAGGGTGGGGTAACTATGGCTACACCTTC. Protein sequence: CASSVTGWGNYGYTF.

This clonotype was seen at least ten times. The CDR3 DNA reads as TGTGCCAGCAGTTACGGGACCATAACTAACTATGGCTACACCTTC. It is translated as CASSYGTITNYGYTF. The chain links TRBV6-6 to TRBJ1-2; tentatively, D is TRBD1 (5 bases). V gave up 2 bases and J gave up 0 bases, with 10 bases separating them. CDR1 and CDR2 from the germline V gene are MNHNY and SVGAGI (reference sequence). The CDR3 has 15 residues.

This chain joins TRBV5-1 and TRBJ1-5; 7 bases line up with TRBD1. CDR3 size: 15 residues. J lost 2 bases, V lost 4 bases, and 6 bases had no gene match. The germline V gene encodes CDR1 SGHRS and CDR2 YFSETQ. The chain's CDR3 is CASSPGTEGNQPQHF. In DNA, the CDR3 is TGCGCCAGCAGCCCAGGGACAGAGGGCAATCAGCCCCAGCATTTT.

In the case of this clonotype: This may arise from a read error, as a much more abundant clone is one base away. The chain combines TRBV29-1 with TRBJ2-3; 7 bases match TRBD1. Losses at the gene ends were 5 bases for V and 6 bases for J; bases not matched to a gene: 14. Germline values: CDR1 SQVTM, CDR2 ANQGSEA. The CDR3 has 15 amino acids. CDR3: CSVRTGQRSWDTQYF. Here the CDR3 DNA reads TGCAGCGTTCGAACGGGACAGAGGTCTTGGGATACGCAGTATTTT.

This clonotype has a count of ten or more. The CDR3 loop reads CASSRDKEETQYF. CDR3 coding DNA: TGTGCCAGTAGCCGGGACAAAGAAGAGACCCAGTACTTC. V is TRBV19 and J is TRBJ2-5; D perhaps matches TRBD1 (6 bases). Germline-derived CDR1 and CDR2 are LNHDA and SQIVND (reference sequence). Trimming stripped 6 bases from V and 3 bases from J, with 11 bases between. CDR3 size: 13 residues.

This clonotype has at least ten counts. The chain employs TRBV6-5 and TRBJ1-1, with D hard to call. The germline CDR1 and CDR2 sequences are MNHEY and SVGAGI. CDR3 size: 14 residues. The V end lost 2 bases, the J end lost 4 bases, and 11 bases lay between the germline ends. The DNA of the CDR3 is TGTGCCAGCAGTTACGGTCCCTGGGGCACTGAAGCTTTCTTT. Protein product: CASSYGPWGTEAFF.

This clonotype came up many times. The chain combines TRBV29-1 with TRBJ2-7; 8 nucleotides align to TRBD1. The V and J ends lost 6 bases and 4 bases, in that order; junction bases with no gene match: 8. Germline CDR1 SQVTM, CDR2 ANQGSEA. The CDR3 covers 13 residues. The CDR3 here is CSVGQGLLYEQYF. The DNA for the CDR3 is TGCAGCGTAGGACAGGGTCTTCTGTACGAGCAGTACTTC.